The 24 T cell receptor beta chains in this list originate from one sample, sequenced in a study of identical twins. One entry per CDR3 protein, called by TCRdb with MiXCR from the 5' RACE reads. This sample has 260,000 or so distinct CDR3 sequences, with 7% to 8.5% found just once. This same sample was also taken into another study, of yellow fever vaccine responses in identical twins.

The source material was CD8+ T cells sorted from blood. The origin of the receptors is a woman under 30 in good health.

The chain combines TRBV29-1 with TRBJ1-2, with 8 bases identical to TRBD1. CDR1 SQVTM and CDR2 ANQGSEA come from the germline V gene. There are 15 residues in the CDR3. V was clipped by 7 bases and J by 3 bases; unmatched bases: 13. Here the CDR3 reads CSARSGRGQDYGYTF. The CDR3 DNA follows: TGCAGCGCCCGTTCCGGGAGGGGACAGGACTATGGCTACACCTTC.

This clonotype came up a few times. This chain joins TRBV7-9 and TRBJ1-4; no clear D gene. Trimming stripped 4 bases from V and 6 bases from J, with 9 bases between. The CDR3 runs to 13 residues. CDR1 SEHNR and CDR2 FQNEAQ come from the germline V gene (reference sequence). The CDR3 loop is CASSSAIYEKLFF. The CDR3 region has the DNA TGTGCCAGCAGCTCCGCGATTTATGAAAAACTGTTTTTT.

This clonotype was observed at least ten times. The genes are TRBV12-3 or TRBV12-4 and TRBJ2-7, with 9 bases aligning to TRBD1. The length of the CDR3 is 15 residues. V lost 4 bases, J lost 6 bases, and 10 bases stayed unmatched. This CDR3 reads CASSSGTGGLGEQYV. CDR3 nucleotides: TGTGCCAGCAGTTCGGGAACAGGGGGCTTGGGCGAGCAGTACGTC.

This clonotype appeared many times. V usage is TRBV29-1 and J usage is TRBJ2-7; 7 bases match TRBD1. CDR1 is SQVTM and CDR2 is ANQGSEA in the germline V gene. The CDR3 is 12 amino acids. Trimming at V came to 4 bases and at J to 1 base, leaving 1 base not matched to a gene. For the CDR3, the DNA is TGCAGCGTTGGACAGGGTTCCTACGAGCAGTACTTC. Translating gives CSVGQGSYEQYF.

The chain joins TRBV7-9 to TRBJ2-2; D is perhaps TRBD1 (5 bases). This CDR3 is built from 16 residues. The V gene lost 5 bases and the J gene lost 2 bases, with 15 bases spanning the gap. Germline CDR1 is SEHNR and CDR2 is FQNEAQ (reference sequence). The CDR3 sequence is CASSDFPDSNTGELFF. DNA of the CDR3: TGTGCCAGCAGCGACTTCCCCGACAGTAACACCGGGGAGCTGTTTTTT.

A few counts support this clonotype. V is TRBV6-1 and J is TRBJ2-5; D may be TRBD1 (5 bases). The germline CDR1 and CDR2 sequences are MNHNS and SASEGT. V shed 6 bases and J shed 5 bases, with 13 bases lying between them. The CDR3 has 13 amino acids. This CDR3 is CASRQGRFETQYF. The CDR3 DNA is TGTGCCAGCAGGCAGGGTCGTTTTGAGACCCAGTACTTC.

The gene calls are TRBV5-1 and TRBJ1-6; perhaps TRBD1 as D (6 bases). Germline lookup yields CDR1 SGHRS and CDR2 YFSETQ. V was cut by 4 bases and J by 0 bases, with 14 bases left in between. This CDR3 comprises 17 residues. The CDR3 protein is CASSPTQGSSYNSPLHF. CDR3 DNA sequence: TGCGCCAGCAGCCCTACACAGGGCAGCTCCTATAATTCACCCCTCCACTTT.

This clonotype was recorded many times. The DNA for the CDR3 is TGTGCCAGCAGTGACTCGGAGTTAGCGGGGGGGCCAGATACGCAGTATTTT. Translated, it gives CASSDSELAGGPDTQYF. This chain connects TRBV6-4 to TRBJ2-3, with 11 bases lining up with TRBD2. V shed 0 bases, J shed 4 bases, and the junction held 6 bases outside the gene matches. The CDR3 has 17 residues. Germline CDR1 reads MRHNA; CDR2 reads SNTAGT.

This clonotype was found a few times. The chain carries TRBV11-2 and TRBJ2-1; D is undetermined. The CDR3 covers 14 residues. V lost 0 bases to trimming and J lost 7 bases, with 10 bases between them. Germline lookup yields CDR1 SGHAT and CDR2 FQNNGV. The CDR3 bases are TGTGCCAGCAGCTTAGACGGAGTTAATAATGAGCAGTTCTTC. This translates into CASSLDGVNNEQFF.

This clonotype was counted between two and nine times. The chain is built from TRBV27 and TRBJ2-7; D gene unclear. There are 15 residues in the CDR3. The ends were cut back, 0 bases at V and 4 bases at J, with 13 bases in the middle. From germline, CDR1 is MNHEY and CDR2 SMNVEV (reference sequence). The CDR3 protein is CASSLSVEPEYEQYF. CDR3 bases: TGTGCCAGCAGTTTATCGGTAGAGCCGGAATACGAGCAGTACTTC.

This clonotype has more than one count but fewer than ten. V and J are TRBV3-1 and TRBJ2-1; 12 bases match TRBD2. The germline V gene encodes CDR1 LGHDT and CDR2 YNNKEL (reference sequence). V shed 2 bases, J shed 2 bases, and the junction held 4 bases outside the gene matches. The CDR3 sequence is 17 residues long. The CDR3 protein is CASSQPRTSGAYNEQFF. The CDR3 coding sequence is TGTGCCAGCAGCCAACCTAGGACTAGCGGGGCCTACAATGAGCAGTTCTTC.

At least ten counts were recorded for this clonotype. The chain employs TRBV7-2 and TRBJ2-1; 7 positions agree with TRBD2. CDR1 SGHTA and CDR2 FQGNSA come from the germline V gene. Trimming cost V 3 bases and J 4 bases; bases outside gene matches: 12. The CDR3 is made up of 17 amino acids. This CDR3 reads CASSFGGLFLGYNEQFF. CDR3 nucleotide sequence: TGTGCCAGCAGCTTCGGGGGACTATTCCTGGGGTACAATGAGCAGTTCTTC.

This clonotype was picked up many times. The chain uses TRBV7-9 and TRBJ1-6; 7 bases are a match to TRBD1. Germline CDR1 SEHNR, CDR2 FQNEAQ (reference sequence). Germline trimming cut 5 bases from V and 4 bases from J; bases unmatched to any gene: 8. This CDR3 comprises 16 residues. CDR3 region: CASSPSGQNYNSPLHF. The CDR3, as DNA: TGTGCCAGCAGCCCCTCGGGACAGAATTATAATTCACCCCTCCACTTT.

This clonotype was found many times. The CDR3 loop is CASSLEGSEAFF. CDR3 DNA: TGTGCCAGCAGCCTGGAGGGATCTGAAGCTTTCTTT. The chain has TRBV12-3 or TRBV12-4 and TRBJ1-1; D call uncertain. The CDR3 extends over 12 amino acids. V lost 6 bases and J lost 6, with 11 bases in between.

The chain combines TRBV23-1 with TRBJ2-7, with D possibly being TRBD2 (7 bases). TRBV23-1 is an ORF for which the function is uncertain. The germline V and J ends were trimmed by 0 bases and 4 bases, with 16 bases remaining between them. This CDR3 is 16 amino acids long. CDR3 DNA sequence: TGCGCCAGCAGTCAATCTGGGAGGGGGGAAGGGTACGAGCAGTACTTC. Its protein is CASSQSGRGEGYEQYF.

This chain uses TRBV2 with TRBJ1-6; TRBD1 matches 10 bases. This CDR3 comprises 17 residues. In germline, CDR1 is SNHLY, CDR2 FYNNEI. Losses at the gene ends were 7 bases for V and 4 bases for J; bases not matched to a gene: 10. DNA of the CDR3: TGTGCCAGCAAACCCCCGGGACAGGGGATGTATAATTCACCCCTCCACTTT. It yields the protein CASKPPGQGMYNSPLHF. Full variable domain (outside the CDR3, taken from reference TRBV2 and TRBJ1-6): EPEVTQTPSHQVTQMGQEVILRCVPISNHLYFYWYRQILGQKVEFLVSFYNNEISEKSEIFDDQFSVERPDGSNFTLKIRSTKLEDSAMYFCASKPPGQGMYNSPLHFGNGTRLTVT.

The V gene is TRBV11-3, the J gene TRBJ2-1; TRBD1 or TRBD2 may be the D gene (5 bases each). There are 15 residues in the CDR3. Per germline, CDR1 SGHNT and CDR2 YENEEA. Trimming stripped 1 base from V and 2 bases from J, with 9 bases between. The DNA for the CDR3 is TGTGCCAGCAGCTTAGCGTCGGGGCCCTACAATGAGCAGTTCTTC. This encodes CASSLASGPYNEQFF.

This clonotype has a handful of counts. The CDR3 nucleotides read TGTGCCAGCAGCTTAGGGGAGTTTACCTCCGGGGAGCAGTACTTC. The encoded protein is CASSLGEFTSGEQYF. The V gene is TRBV11-2, the J gene TRBJ2-7; TRBD2 is a possible D gene (5 bases). The CDR3 extends over 15 amino acids. V was clipped by 1 base and J by 7 bases, with 17 bases between them. Germline V gives CDR1 SGHAT, CDR2 FQNNGV.

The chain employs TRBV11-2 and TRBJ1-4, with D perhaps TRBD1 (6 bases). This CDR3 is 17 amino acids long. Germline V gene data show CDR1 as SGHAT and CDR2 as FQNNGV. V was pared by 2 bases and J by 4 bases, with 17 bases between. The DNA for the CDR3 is TGTGCCAGCAGCTTATTTTGGGGGCCACAGCTTAATGAAAAACTGTTTTTT. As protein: CASSLFWGPQLNEKLFF.

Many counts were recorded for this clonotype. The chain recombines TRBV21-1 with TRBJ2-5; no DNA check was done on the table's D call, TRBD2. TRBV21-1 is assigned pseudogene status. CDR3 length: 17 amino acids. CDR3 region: CASSKVDGGWRKETQYF. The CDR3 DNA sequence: TGTGCCAGCAGCAAAGTGGATGGAGGGTGGCGGAAAGAGACCCAGTACTTC.

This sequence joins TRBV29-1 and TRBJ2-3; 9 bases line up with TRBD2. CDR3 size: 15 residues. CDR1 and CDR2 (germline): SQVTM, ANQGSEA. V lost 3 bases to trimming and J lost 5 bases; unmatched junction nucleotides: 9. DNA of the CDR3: TGCAGCGTTGATGGTCCTAGCGGGGTACGAGATACGCAGTATTTT. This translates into CSVDGPSGVRDTQYF.

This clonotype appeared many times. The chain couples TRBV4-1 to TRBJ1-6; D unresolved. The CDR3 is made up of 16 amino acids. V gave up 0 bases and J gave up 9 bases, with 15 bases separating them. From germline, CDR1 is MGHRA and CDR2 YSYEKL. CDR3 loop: CASSQDFHSSGSPLHF. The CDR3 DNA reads TGCGCCAGCAGCCAAGATTTCCACTCAAGCGGTTCACCCCTCCACTTT.

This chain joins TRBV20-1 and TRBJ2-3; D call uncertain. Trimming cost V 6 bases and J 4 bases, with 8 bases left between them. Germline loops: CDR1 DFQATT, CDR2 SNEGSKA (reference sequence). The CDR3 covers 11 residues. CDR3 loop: CSAQSPDTQYF. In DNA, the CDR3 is TGCAGTGCCCAAAGCCCAGATACGCAGTATTTT.

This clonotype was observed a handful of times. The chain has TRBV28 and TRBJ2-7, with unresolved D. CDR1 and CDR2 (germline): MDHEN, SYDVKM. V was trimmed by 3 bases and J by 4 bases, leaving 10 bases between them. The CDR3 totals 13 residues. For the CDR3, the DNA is TGTGCCAGCAGTTTTGGACCGGCATACGAGCAGTACTTC. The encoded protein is CASSFGPAYEQYF.